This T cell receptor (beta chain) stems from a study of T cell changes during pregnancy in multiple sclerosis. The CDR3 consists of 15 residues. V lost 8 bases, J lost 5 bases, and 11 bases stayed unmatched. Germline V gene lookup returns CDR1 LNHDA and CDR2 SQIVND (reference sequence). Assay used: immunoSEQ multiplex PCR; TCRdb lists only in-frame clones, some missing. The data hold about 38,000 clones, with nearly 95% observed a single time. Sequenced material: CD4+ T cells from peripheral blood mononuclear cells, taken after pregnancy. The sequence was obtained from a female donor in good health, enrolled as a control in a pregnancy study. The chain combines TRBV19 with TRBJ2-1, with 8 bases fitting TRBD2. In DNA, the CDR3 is TGTGCCAGTGGACCCCTGGGCGGGAGGCACAATGAGCAGTTCTTC. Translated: CASGPLGGRHNEQFF.